This TCR beta chain was captured in a study of blood T cell repertoires in COVID-19. Patients in Seattle were enrolled during active infection, then followed longitudinally. Per germline, CDR1 SQVTM and CDR2 ANQGSEA. The V gene end was trimmed by 4 bases and the J gene end by 4 bases; junction bases not matched to a gene: 11. This CDR3 contains 16 residues. Clones were read by immunoSEQ multiplex PCR, and TCRdb kept only the in-frame ones, dropping some. This sample yields about 340,000 clones, of which approximately 87% are seen a single time; around 6% belongs to the top ten. Input material: peripheral blood. This TCR was sampled from a woman aged 45-65 years with COVID-19, enrolled during active disease. This chain uses TRBV29-1 with TRBJ2-1; 9 positions match TRBD1. In nucleotides, the CDR3 is TGCAGCGTTGTTTGGTCGAGGGGACAGGGTTACAATGAGCAGTTCTTC. This sequence encodes CSVVWSRGQGYNEQFF.